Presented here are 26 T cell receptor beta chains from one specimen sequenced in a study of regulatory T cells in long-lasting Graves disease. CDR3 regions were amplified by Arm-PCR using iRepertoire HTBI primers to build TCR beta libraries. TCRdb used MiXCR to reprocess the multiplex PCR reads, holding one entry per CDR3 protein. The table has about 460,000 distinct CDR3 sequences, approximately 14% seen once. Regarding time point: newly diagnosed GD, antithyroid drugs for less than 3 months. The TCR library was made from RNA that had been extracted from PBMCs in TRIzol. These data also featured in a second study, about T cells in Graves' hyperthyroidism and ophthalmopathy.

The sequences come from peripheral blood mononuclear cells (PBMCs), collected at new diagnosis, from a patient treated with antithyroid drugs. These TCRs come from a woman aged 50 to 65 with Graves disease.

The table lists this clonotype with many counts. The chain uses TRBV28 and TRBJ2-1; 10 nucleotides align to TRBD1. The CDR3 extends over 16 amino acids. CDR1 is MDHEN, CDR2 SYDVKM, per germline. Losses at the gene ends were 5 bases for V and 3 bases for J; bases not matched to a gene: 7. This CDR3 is CASSGGGTGDYNEQFF. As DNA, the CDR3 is TGTGCCAGCAGTGGGGGGGGGACAGGGGACTACAATGAGCAGTTCTTC.

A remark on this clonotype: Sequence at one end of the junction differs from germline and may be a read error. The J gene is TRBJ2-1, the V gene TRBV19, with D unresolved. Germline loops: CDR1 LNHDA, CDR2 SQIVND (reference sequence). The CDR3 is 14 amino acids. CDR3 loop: CASSIPAGTNERFF. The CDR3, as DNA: TGTGCCAGTAGTATCCCAGCCGGTACCAATGAGCGGTTCTTC.

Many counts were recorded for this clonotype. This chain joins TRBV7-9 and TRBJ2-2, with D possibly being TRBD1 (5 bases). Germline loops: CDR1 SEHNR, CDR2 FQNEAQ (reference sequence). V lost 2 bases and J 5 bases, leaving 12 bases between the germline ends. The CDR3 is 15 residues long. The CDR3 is CASSLSSPGTGELFF. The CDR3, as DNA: TGTGCCAGCAGCTTATCGTCTCCAGGGACCGGGGAGCTGTTTTTT.

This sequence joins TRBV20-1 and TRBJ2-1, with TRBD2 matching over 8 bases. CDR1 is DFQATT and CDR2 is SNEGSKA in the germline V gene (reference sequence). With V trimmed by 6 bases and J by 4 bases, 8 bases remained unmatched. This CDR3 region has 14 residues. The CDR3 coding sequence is TGCAGTGCAGCGGGACTAGAAATTTACAATGAGCAGTTCTTC. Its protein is CSAAGLEIYNEQFF.

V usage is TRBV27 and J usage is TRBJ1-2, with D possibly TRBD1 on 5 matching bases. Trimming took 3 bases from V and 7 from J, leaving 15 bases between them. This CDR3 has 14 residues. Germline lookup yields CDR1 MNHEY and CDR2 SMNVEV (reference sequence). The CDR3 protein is CASSFVRDPSGYTF. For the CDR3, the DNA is TGTGCCAGCAGTTTCGTCCGGGACCCATCTGGCTACACCTTC.

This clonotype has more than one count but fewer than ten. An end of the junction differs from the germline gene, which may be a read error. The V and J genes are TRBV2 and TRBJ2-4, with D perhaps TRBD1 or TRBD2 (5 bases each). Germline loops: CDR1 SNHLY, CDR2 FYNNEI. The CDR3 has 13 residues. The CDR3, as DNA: TGTGCCAGCAGTAAAGCCCCAGGGCCTGAGGGATACTTC. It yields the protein CASSKAPGPEGYF.

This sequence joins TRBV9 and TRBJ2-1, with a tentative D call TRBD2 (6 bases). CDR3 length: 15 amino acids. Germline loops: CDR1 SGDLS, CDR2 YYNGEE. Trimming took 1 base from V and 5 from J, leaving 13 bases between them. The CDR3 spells CASSVQTGTHNEQFF. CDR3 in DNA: TGTGCCAGCAGCGTACAAACCGGGACTCACAATGAGCAGTTCTTC.

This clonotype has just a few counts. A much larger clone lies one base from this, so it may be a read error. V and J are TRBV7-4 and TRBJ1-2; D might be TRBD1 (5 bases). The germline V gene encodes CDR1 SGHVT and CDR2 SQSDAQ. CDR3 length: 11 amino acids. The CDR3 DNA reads TGTGCCGGCAGGGAACAGGATGGCTACACCTTC. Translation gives CAGREQDGYTF. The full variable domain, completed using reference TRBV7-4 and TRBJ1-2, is GAGVSQSPRYKVAKRGRDVALRCDSISGHVTLYWYRQTLGQGSEVLTYSQSDAQRDKSGRPSGRFSAERPERSVSTLKIQRTEQGDSAVYLCAGREQDGYTFGSGTRLTVV.

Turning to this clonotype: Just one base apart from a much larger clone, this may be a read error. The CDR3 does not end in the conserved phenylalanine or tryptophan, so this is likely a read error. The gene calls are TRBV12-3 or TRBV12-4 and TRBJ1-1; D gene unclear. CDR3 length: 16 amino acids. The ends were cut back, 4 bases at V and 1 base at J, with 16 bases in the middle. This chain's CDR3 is CASSYETIGGNTEAFL. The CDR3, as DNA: TGTGCCAGCAGTTATGAGACCATCGGCGGGAACACTGAAGCTTTCCTT.

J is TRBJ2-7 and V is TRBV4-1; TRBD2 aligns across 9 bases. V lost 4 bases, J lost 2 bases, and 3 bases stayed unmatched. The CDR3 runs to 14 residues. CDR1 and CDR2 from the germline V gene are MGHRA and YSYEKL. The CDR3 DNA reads TGCGCCAGCAGCCCTAGCGGGATGGCCTACGAGCAGTACTTC. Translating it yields CASSPSGMAYEQYF.

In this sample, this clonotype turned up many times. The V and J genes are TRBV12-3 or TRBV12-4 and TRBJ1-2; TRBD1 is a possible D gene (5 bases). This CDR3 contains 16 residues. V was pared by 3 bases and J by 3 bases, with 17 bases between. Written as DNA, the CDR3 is TGTGCCAGCAGTTTTGGGACGACGAACGGGTACTATGGCTACACCTTC. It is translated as CASSFGTTNGYYGYTF.

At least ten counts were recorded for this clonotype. For the CDR3, the DNA is TGTGCCAGCTCACCACCGGGACAGTCACCTTGGGGCAAAAACATTCAGTACTTC. The encoded protein is CASSPPGQSPWGKNIQYF. The V gene is TRBV18, the J gene TRBJ2-4; 7 bases are shared with TRBD1. This CDR3 is 18 amino acids long. Losses at the gene ends were 0 bases for V and 3 bases for J; bases not matched to a gene: 11. Germline CDR1 is KGHSH and CDR2 is LQKENI.

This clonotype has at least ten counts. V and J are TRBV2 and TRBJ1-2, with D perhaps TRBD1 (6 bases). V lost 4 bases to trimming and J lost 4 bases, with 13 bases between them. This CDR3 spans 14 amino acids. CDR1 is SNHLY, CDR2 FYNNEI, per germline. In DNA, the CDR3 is TGTGCCAGCAGTGGAGGGGGACTCAGCTATGGCTACACCTTC. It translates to CASSGGGLSYGYTF.

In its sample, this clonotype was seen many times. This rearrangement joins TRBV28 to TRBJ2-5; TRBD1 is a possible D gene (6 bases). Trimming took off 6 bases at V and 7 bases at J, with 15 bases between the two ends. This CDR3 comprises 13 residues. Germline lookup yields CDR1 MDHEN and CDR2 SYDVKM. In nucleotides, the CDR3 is TGTGCCAGCAGGCCAGGGGAGTTGGTGACCCAGTACTTC. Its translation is CASRPGELVTQYF.

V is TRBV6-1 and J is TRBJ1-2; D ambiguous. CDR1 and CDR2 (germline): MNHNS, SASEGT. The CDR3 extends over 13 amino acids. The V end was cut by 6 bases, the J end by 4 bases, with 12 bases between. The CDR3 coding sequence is TGTGCCAGCAGCCCCTCGGAGGTCTATGGCTACACCTTC. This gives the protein CASSPSEVYGYTF.

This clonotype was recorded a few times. In DNA, the CDR3 is TGTGCCAGCAGTTTGTCGTCTGGGGGATCAGATACGCAGTATTTT. It specifies CASSLSSGGSDTQYF. This sequence joins TRBV28 and TRBJ2-3; D tentatively reads TRBD1 or TRBD2 (5 bases each). The CDR3 loop spans 15 amino acids. V shed 3 bases and J shed 4 bases, with 14 bases lying between them. Germline V gene sequence: CDR1 MDHEN, CDR2 SYDVKM.

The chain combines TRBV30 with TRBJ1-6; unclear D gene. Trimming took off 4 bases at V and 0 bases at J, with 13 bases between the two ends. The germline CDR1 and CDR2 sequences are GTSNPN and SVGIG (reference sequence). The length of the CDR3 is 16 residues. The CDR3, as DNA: TGTGCCTGGAAAGGACCGCTGAGCTCCTATAATTCACCCCTCCACTTT. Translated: CAWKGPLSSYNSPLHF.

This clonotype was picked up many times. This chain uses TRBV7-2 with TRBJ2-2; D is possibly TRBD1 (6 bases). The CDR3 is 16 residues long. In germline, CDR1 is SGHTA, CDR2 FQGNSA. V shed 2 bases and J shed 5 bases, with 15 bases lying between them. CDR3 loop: CASSLTSGQGTGELFF. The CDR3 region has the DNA TGTGCCAGCAGCTTAACTTCGGGGCAGGGGACCGGGGAGCTGTTTTTT. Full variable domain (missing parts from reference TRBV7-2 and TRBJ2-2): GAGVSQSPSNKVTEKGKDVELRCDPISGHTALYWYRQSLGQGLEFLIYFQGNSAPDKSGLPSDRFSAERTGGSVSTLTIQRTQQEDSAVYLCASSLTSGQGTGELFFGEGSRLTVL.

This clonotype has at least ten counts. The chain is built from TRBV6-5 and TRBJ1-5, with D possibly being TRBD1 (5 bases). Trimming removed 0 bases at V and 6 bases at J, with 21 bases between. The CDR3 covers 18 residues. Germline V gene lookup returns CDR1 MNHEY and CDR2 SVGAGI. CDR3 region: CASSYSFPGSGSGQPQHF. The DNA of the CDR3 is TGTGCCAGCAGTTACTCTTTCCCAGGGAGTGGCTCGGGTCAGCCCCAGCATTTT.

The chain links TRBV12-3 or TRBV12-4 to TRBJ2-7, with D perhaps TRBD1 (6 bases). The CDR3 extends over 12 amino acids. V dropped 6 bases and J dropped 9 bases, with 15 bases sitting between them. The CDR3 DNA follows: TGTGCCAGCAGCAACAGGGAGTCGGGGCAGTACTTC. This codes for CASSNRESGQYF.

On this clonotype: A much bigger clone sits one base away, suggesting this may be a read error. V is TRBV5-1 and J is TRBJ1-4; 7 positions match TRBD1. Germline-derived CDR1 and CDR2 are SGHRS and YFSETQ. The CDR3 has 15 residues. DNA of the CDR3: TGCGCCAGCAGCTTCACGACAGGGAGGCGTGAAAAACTGATTTTT. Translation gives CASSFTTGRREKLIF.

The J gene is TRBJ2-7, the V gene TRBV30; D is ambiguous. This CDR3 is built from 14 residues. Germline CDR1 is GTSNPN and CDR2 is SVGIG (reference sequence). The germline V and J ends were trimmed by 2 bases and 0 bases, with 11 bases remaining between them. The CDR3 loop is CAWSWQESSYEQYF. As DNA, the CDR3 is TGTGCCTGGAGTTGGCAGGAAAGCTCCTACGAGCAGTACTTC.

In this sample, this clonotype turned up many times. CDR3 sequence reads: CASSSWDLGVYEQYF. The CDR3 coding sequence is TGTGCCAGCAGTTCGTGGGATCTAGGGGTCTACGAGCAGTACTTC. V gene TRBV6-5 combines with J gene TRBJ2-7, with a weak D call TRBD1 (5 bases). The germline V gene has CDR1 MNHEY and CDR2 SVGAGI. The CDR3 has 15 amino acids. Deletions cut 4 bases from V and 3 bases from J, with 16 bases between.

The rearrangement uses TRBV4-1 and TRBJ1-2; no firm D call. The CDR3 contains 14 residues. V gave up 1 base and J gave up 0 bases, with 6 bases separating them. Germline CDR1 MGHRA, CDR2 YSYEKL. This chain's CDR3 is CASSQVVANYGYTF. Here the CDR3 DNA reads TGCGCCAGCAGCCAAGTGGTAGCTAACTATGGCTACACCTTC.

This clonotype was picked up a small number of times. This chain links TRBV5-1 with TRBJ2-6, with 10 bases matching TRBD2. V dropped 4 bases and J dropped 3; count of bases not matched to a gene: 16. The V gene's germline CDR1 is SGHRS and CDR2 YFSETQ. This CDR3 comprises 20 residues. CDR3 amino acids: CASSGTGLLAGVGGANVLTF. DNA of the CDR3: TGCGCCAGCAGCGGAACAGGGCTGCTAGCGGGAGTAGGTGGGGCCAACGTCCTGACTTTC.

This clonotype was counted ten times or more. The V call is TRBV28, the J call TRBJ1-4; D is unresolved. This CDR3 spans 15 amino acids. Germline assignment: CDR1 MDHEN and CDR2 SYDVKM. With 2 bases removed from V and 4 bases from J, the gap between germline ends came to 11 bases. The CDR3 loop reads CASSLVVAGNEKLFF. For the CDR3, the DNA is TGTGCCAGCAGTTTAGTAGTGGCCGGTAATGAAAAACTGTTTTTT.